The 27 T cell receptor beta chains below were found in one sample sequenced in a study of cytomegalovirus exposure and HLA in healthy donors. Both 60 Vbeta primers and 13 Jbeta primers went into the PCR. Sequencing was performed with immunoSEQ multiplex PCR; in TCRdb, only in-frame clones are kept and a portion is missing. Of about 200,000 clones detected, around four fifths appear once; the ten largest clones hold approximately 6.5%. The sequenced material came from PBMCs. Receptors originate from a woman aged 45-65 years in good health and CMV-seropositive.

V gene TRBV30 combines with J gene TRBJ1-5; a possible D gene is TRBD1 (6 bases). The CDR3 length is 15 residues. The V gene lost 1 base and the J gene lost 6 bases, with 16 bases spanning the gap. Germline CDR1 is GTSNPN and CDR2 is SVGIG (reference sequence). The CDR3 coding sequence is TGTGCCTGGAGTGGAAAGGGGCTAGGGGGTCAGCCCCAGCATTTT. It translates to CAWSGKGLGGQPQHF.

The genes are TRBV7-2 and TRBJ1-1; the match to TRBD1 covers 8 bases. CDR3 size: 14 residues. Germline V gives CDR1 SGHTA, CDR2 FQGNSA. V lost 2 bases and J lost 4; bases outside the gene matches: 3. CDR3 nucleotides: TGTGCCAGCAGCTTAAGAACAGGGGGCACTGAAGCTTTCTTT. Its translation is CASSLRTGGTEAFF.

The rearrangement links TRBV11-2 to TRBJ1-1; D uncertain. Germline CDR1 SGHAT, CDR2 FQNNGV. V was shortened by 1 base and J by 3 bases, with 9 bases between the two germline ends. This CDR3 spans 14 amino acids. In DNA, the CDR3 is TGTGCCAGCAGCTTAGCTTTGGGAGACACTGAAGCTTTCTTT. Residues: CASSLALGDTEAFF.

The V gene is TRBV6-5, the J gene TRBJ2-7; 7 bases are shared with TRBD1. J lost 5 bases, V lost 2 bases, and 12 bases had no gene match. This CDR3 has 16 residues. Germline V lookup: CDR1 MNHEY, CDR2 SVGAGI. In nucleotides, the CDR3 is TGTGCCAGCAGTTACGAAGCGACAGGGCCGGTAGACGAGCAGTACTTC. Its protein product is CASSYEATGPVDEQYF.

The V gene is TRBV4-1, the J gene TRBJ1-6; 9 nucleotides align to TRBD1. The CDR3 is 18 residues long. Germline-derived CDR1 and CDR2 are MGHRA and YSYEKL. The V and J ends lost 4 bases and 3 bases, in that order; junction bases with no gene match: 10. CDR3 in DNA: TGCGCCAGCAGCCGAGACAGGGGGGATTCCGGCTATAATTCACCCCTCCACTTT. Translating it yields CASSRDRGDSGYNSPLHF.

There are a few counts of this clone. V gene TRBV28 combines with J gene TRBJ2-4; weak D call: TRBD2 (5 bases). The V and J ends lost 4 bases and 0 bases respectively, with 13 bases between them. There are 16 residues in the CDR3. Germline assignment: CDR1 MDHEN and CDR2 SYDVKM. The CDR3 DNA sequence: TGTGCCAGCAGTTCACTAGAAGTATTAGCCAAAAACATTCAGTACTTC. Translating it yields CASSSLEVLAKNIQYF.

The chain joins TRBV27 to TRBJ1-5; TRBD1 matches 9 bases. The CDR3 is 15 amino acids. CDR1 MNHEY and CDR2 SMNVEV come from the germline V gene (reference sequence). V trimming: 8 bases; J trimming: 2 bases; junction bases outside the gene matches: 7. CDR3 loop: CASRADRGGNQPQHF. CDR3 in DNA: TGTGCCAGCCGCGCAGACAGGGGGGGCAATCAGCCCCAGCATTTT.

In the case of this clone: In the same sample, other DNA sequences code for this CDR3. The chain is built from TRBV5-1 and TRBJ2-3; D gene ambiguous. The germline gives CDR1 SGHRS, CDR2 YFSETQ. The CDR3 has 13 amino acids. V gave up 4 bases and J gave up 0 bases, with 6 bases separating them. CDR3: CASSPYSTDTQYF. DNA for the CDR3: TGCGCCAGCAGCCCCTACAGCACAGATACGCAGTATTTT.

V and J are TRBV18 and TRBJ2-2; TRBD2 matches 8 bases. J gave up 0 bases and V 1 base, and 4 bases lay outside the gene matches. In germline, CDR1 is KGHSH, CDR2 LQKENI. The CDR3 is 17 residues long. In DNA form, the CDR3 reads TGTGCCAGCTCACCACTTACTAGCGGTACGAACACCGGGGAGCTGTTTTTT. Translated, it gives CASSPLTSGTNTGELFF. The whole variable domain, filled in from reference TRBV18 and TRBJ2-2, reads NAGVMQNPRHLVRRRGQEARLRCSPMKGHSHVYWYRQLPEEGLKFMVYLQKENIIDESGMPKERFSAEFPKEGPSILRIQQVVRGDSAAYFCASSPLTSGTNTGELFFGEGSRLTVL.

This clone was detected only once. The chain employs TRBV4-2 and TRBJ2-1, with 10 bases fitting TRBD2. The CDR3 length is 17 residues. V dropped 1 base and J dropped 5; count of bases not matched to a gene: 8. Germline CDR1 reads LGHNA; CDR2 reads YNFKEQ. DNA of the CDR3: TGTGCCAGCAGCCAAGCCGCGCGTCTAGCGGGAGACAATGAGCAGTTCTTC. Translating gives CASSQAARLAGDNEQFF.

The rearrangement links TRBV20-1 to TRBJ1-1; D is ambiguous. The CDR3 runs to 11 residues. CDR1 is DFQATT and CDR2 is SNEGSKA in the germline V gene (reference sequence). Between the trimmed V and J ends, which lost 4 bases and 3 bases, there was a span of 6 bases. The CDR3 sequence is CSATPYTEAFF. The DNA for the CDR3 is TGCAGTGCTACCCCTTACACTGAAGCTTTCTTT.

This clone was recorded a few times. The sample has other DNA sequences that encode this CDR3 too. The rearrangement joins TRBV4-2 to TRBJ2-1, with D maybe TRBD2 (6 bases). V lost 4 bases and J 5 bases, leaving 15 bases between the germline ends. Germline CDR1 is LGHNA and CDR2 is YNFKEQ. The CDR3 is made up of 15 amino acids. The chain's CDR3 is CASSLKSGLNNEQFF. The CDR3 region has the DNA TGTGCCAGCAGCCTGAAGAGCGGGTTAAACAATGAGCAGTTCTTC.

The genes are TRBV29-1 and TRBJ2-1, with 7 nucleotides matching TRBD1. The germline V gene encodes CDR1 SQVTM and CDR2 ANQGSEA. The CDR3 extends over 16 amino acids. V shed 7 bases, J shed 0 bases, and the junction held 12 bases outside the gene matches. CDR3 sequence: CSARADRASSYNEQFF. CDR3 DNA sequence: TGCAGCGCCAGGGCTGACAGGGCGAGCTCCTACAATGAGCAGTTCTTC.

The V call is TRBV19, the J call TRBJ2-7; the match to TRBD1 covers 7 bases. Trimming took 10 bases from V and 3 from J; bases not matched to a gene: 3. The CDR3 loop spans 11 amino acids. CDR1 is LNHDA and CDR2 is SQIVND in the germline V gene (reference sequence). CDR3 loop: CATRQGYEQYF. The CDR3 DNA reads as TGTGCCACCCGACAGGGCTACGAGCAGTACTTC.

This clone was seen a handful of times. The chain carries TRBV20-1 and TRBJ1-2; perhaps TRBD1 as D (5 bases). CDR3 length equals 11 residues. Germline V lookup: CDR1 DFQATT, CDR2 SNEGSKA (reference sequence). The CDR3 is CSCLGEDGYTF. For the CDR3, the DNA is TGCAGCTGCCTAGGGGAGGATGGCTACACCTTC.

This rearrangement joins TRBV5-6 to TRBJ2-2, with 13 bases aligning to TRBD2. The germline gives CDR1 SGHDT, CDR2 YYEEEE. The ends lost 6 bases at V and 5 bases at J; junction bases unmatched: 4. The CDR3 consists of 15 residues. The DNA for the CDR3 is TGTGCCAGCACCCCGGGACTAGCGGGGACCGGGGAGCTGTTTTTT. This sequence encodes CASTPGLAGTGELFF.

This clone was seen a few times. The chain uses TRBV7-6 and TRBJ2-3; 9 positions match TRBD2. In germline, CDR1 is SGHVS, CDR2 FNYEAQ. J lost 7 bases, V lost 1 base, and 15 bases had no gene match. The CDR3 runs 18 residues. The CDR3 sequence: CASSLDFVSGSSRNTQYF. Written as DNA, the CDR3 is TGTGCCAGCAGCTTAGATTTCGTTAGCGGGAGTAGTAGAAATACGCAGTATTTT.

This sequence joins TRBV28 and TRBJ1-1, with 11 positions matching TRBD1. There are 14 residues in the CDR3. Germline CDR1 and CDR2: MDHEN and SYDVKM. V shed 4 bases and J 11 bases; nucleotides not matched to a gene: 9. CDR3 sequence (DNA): TGTGCCAGCAGTTCAGGACAGGGGGCAAAAGGTGCTTTCTTT. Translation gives CASSSGQGAKGAFF.

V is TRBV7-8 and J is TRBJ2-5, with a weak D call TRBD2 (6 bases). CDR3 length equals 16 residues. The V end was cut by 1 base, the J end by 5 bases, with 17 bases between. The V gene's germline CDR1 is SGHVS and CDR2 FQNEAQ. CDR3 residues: CASSLVGTGGSETQYF. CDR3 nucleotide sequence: TGTGCCAGCAGCTTAGTTGGGACTGGGGGGTCGGAGACCCAGTACTTC.

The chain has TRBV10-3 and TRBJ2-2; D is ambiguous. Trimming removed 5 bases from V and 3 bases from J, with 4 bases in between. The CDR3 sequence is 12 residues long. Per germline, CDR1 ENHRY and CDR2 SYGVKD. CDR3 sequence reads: CAISPHTGELFF. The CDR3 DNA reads TGTGCCATCAGTCCTCACACCGGGGAGCTGTTTTTT.

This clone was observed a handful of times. The chain's CDR3 is CASSSEGGGGPQHF. The CDR3 nucleotides are TGTGCCAGCAGTTCAGAGGGAGGAGGTGGGCCCCAGCATTTT. V is TRBV6-5 and J is TRBJ1-5; D remains unclear. V shed 4 bases and J shed 9 bases, with 16 bases lying between them. CDR3 length equals 14 residues. Looked up from germline, CDR1 is MNHEY and CDR2 is SVGAGI.

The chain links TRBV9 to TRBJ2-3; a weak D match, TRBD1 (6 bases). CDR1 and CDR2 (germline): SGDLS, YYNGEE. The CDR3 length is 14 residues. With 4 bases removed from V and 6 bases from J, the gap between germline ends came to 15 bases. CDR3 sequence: CASSPSDRYDTQYF. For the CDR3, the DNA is TGTGCCAGCAGCCCAAGCGACAGGTACGATACGCAGTATTTT. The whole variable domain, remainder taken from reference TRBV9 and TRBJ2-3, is DSGVTQTPKHLITATGQRVTLRCSPRSGDLSVYWYQQSLDQGLQFLIQYYNGEERAKGNILERFSAQQFPDLHSELNLSSLELGDSALYFCASSPSDRYDTQYFGPGTRLTVL.

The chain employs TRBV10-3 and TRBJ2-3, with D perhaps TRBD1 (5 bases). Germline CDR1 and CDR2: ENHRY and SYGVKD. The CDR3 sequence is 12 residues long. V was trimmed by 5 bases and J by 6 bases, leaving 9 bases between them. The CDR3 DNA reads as TGTGCCATCAGTAAGGGGCTGGATACGCAGTATTTT. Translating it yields CAISKGLDTQYF.

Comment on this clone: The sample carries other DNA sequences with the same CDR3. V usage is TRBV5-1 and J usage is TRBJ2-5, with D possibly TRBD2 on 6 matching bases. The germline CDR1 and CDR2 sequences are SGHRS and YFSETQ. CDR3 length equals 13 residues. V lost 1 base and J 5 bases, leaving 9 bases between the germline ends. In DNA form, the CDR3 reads TGCGCCAGCAGCTTGAGGGGAGGCGAGACCCAGTACTTC. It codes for CASSLRGGETQYF.

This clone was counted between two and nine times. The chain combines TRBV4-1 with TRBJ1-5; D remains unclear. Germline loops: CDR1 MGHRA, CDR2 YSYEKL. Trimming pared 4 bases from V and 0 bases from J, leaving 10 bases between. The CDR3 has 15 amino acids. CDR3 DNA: TGCGCCAGCAGCCCCGGGATTTATAGCAATCAGCCCCAGCATTTT. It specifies CASSPGIYSNQPQHF.

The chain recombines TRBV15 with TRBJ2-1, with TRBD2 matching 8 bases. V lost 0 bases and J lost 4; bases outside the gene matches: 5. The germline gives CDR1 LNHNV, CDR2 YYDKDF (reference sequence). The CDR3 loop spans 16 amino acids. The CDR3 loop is CATSRDLPSGYNEQFF. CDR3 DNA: TGTGCCACCAGCAGAGATTTGCCTAGCGGGTACAATGAGCAGTTCTTC. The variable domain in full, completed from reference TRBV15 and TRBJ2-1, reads DAMVIQNPRYQVTQFGKPVTLSCSQTLNHNVMYWYQQKSSQAPKLLFHYYDKDFNNEADTPDNFQSRRPNTSFCFLDIRSPGLGDTAMYLCATSRDLPSGYNEQFFGPGTRLTVL.

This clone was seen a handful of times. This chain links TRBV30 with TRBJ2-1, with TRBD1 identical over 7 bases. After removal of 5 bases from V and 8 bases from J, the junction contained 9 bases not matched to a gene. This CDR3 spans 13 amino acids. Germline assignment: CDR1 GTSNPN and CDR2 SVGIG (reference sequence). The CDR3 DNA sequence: TGTGCCTGGGAAGGGAAAGGGGGCGATGAGCAGTTCTTC. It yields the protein CAWEGKGGDEQFF.